This is a list of T cell receptor beta chains from one sample in a study of control samples from healthy donors and cancer patients. Method: immunoSEQ multiplex PCR; TCRdb's copy keeps in-frame clones and lacks some. The sample shows about 44,000 clones, about 89% of them seen only once. The sample comprised PBMCs. All receptors come from a woman in her sixties with lung cancer. CDR3s include the opening cysteine and the closing phenylalanine or tryptophan. A D gene is named only where the DNA matches it firmly. Size is stated for part of the rows, as once, few or many counts, or as a class when the clone is expanded.

cdr3_length	d_call	j_call	v_call	clone_size	cdr3_aa	cdr3_nt
16	TRBD1	TRBJ2-7	TRBV24-1	.	CATSDHGQGVPYEQYF	TGTGCCACCAGTGACCATGGACAGGGGGTCCCCTACGAGCAGTACTTC
15	TRBD2	TRBJ2-1	TRBV11-2	.	CASSLGGRETSEQFF	TGTGCCAGCAGCTTAGGTGGGCGGGAGACTTCCGAGCAGTTCTTC
16	.	TRBJ1-6	TRBV5-4	.	CTSSVDPGSDNSPLHF	TGTACCAGCAGCGTCGATCCAGGTTCGGATAATTCACCCCTCCACTTT
15	TRBD2	TRBJ2-3	TRBV4-3	.	CASSQLAGRPDTQYF	TGCGCCAGCAGCCAACTAGCGGGAAGGCCAGATACGCAGTATTTT
12	.	TRBJ2-1	TRBV9	.	CASSVDNNEQFF	TGTGCCAGCAGCGTAGATAACAATGAGCAGTTCTTC
16	TRBD1	TRBJ1-1	TRBV19	.	CASKAGTGAPNTEAFF	TGTGCCAGTAAGGCTGGGACAGGAGCCCCGAACACTGAAGCTTTCTTT
17	.	TRBJ2-3	TRBV28	once	CASSSSGVSSSTDTQYF	TGTGCCAGCAGTTCCAGCGGTGTAAGCTCTAGCACAGATACGCAGTATTTT
12	.	TRBJ2-7	TRBV5-1	.	CASSLNGNEQYF	TGCGCCAGCAGCTTGAACGGGAACGAGCAGTACTTC
12	.	TRBJ2-7	TRBV12-3/TRBV12-4	.	CASSYADYEQYF	TGTGCCAGCAGCTACGCCGACTACGAGCAGTACTTC
14	.	TRBJ2-2	TRBV14	.	CASSQAIFTGELFF	TGTGCCAGCAGCCAGGCCATTTTCACCGGGGAGCTGTTTTTT
16	TRBD2	TRBJ2-5	TRBV3-1/TRBV3-2	few	CASSQDRLAGQETQYF	TGTGCCAGCAGCCAAGATCGGCTAGCGGGCCAAGAGACCCAGTACTTC
14	TRBD2	TRBJ2-1	TRBV6-4	.	CASSGLAGGNEQFF	TGTGCCAGCAGCGGACTAGCGGGGGGGAATGAGCAGTTCTTC
14	TRBD2	TRBJ2-7	TRBV7-6	.	CASSSGLAFVEQYF	TGTGCCAGCAGCTCGGGACTAGCTTTTGTTGAGCAGTACTTC
16	TRBD2	TRBJ2-7	TRBV7-6	.	CASSPAGTSGSYEQYF	TGTGCCAGCAGCCCGGCGGGGACTAGCGGGTCCTACGAGCAGTACTTC
16	.	TRBJ2-1	TRBV4-1	.	CASSQGGTSSYNEQFF	TGCGCCAGCAGCCAAGGCGGGACGAGCTCCTACAATGAGCAGTTCTTC
14	.	TRBJ1-1	TRBV9	.	CASSVVGLNTEAFF	TGTGCCAGCAGCGTAGTGGGGCTAAACACTGAAGCTTTCTTT
13	.	TRBJ2-7	TRBV24-1	.	CATGGDGSYEQYF	TGTGCCACCGGCGGGGATGGCTCCTACGAGCAGTACTTC
16	.	TRBJ1-5	TRBV5-1	.	CASSLGGAAGNQPQHF	TGCGCCAGCAGCTTGGGAGGAGCGGCCGGCAATCAGCCCCAGCATTTT
13	TRBD2	TRBJ2-1	TRBV7-2	.	CASSFGLADEQFF	TGTGCCAGCAGCTTCGGACTAGCGGATGAGCAGTTCTTC
15	.	TRBJ1-3	TRBV4-1	.	CASSQDGDSGNTIYF	TGCGCCAGCAGCCAAGACGGAGACTCTGGAAACACCATATATTTT
12	.	TRBJ1-2	TRBV6-6	.	CASSSTACGYTF	TGTGCCAGCAGTTCGACGGCCTGTGGCTACACCTTC
18	.	TRBJ1-2	TRBV28	.	CASSLSLIEGLQRYGYTF	TGTGCCAGCAGTTTGTCATTGATCGAGGGTCTCCAAAGGTATGGCTACACCTTC
15	.	TRBJ2-3	TRBV4-1	.	CASSQVISDTDTQYF	TGCGCCAGCAGCCAAGTAATCTCAGACACAGATACGCAGTATTTT
12	.	TRBJ1-3	TRBV9	.	CASSISGNTIYF	TGTGCCAGCAGCATCTCTGGAAACACCATATATTTT
14	TRBD1	TRBJ2-7	TRBV14	.	CASSPGTGFYEQYF	TGTGCCAGCAGTCCCGGGACAGGGTTCTACGAGCAGTACTTC
15	TRBD2	TRBJ2-5	TRBV6-1	.	CASSEDWTSVETQYF	TGTGCCAGCAGTGAAGACTGGACTAGCGTAGAGACCCAGTACTTC
14	.	TRBJ2-3	TRBV24-1	.	CATEDDGGTDTQYF	TGTGCCACAGAGGACGACGGTGGTACAGATACGCAGTATTTT
16	TRBD1	TRBJ1-2	TRBV7-3	.	CASSPANRGSGVGYTF	TGTGCCAGCAGCCCGGCCAACAGGGGTTCGGGGGTGGGCTACACCTTC
17	.	TRBJ2-2	TRBV6-1	.	CASSEGRDTSNTGELFF	TGTGCCAGCAGTGAAGGGAGAGACACGTCGAACACCGGGGAGCTGTTTTTT